Shown below are 4 T cell receptor beta chains from a single sample sequenced in a study of T cell responses to AZD1222 COVID-19 vaccine. Libraries were prepared by immunoSEQ multiplex PCR; TCRdb keeps only in-frame clonotypes and omits some of them. Here the sample spans around 94,000 clones, 84% being singletons. This specimen was peripheral blood, taken on day 0 of AZD1222 vaccination. These receptors were collected from an adult in good health.

The rearrangement uses TRBV27 and TRBJ2-6; 7 nucleotides line up with TRBD1. CDR3 length: 17 residues. V was clipped by 2 bases and J by 0 bases; unmatched bases: 4. Germline lookup yields CDR1 MNHEY and CDR2 SMNVEV (reference sequence). In DNA form, the CDR3 reads TGTGCCAGCAGTTTAAGGGACAGCCGCTCTGGGGCCAACGTCCTGACTTTC. It encodes CASSLRDSRSGANVLTF.

The rearrangement uses TRBV6-6 and TRBJ1-2; D is possibly TRBD1 (6 bases). V gave up 7 bases and J gave up 5 bases, with 17 bases separating them. There are 14 residues in the CDR3. CDR1 is MNHNY and CDR2 is SVGAGI in the germline V gene (reference sequence). The CDR3: CASNIPGQNYGYTF. The CDR3, as DNA: TGTGCCAGCAATATTCCAGGACAGAATTATGGCTACACCTTC.

The chain links TRBV24-1 to TRBJ1-2; D not resolved. The CDR3 extends over 12 amino acids. Germline values: CDR1 KGHDR, CDR2 SFDVKD. The ends were cut back, 3 bases at V and 2 bases at J, with 3 bases in the middle. CDR3 DNA: TGTGCCACCAGTGATGCGAACTATGGCTACACCTTC. Residues: CATSDANYGYTF.

The rearrangement uses TRBV14 and TRBJ1-2; 11 bases agree with TRBD1. The V and J ends lost 4 bases and 4 bases, in that order; junction bases with no gene match: 2. From germline, CDR1 is SGHDN and CDR2 FVKESK. This CDR3 contains 14 residues. The CDR3 coding sequence is TGTGCCAGCAGCCGGGACAGGGGGTCCTATGGCTACACCTTC. Residues: CASSRDRGSYGYTF.